A single T cell receptor (beta chain) is shown here with its context. No antigen is known for it. This entry belongs to a study of siplizumab effects on memory and regulatory T cells. This CDR3 region has 14 residues. V gave up 6 bases and J gave up 3 bases; unmatched junction bases: 7. Germline CDR1 MDHEN, CDR2 SYDVKM. Some 93,000 TCR templates per sample were sequenced. TCRdb's table, derived via immunoSEQ multiplex PCR, lists solely in-frame clones and lacks some. This table has some 100,000 clones, 92% appearing once. Study-wide results and limits: In unstimulated cells, naive T cells appeared more diverse than memory T cells and seemed major alloresponse contributors. Siplizumab significantly lowered the alloreactive sequences that could be traced to unstimulated CD4+ memory cells. Suppressive activity of Tregs proliferating in siplizumab cultures remained unconfirmed.

The source of this sequence is a human donor in good health. The chain links TRBV28 to TRBJ1-1; 7 nucleotides align to TRBD1. The sequenced material came from Tregs sorted from blood. CDR3 nucleotides: TGTGCCAGCAGGAGAGACAGGGCTGACACTGAAGCTTTCTTT. It is translated as CASRRDRADTEAFF.